Given below is one TCR beta chain in context. The sample is drawn from a study of T-cell reconstitution after alpha-beta-depleted transplantation in children. Molecular barcoding with unique molecular identifiers was used for the TCRbeta library. In TCRdb, the PCR reads were re-called with MiXCR into one record per CDR3 protein. Among 500,000 to 600,000 distinct CDR3 sequences listed, approximately 32% were seen once. J lost 3 bases, V lost 3 bases, and 8 bases had no gene match. The CDR3 is 16 residues long. Germline CDR1 is MNHEY and CDR2 is SVGAGI. The chain uses TRBV6-5 and TRBJ2-5, with 9 bases lining up with TRBD2. The TCR originated in a human donor who donated a stem cell graft to a child with aplastic anemia. The sample in question was PBMCs from the stem cell graft donor, obtained from the stem cell graft. The CDR3 nucleotides are TGTGCCAGCAGTTATAGTCTAGCGGGATTCAAAGAGACCCAGTACTTC. Protein product: CASSYSLAGFKETQYF.